The present T cell receptor (beta chain) was sequenced within a study of T-cell memory formation after mild COVID-19. Study in general: Clusters of TCRs were largely donor specific. The study, taken as a whole, reports: Mostly located in CM and EM were contracting CD4+ clones, with contracting CD8+ clones located in EMRA. A balance of CD4 and CD8 characterized clones contracting day 15 to 85, whereas later expanders leaned CD4+.

This clonotype was seen a few times. Its cognate antigen is unknown. TCRdb fed the 5' RACE reads into MiXCR, producing one record per CDR3 protein. The sample yields 110,000 to 150,000 distinct CDR3 sequences, about 14% seen once. Germline assignment: CDR1 SGHVS and CDR2 FQNEAQ. V was cut by 2 bases and J by 5 bases, with 19 bases left in between. The CDR3 sequence is 17 residues long. This TCR derives from an adult woman who had mild COVID-19 (a few samples of this study predate the infection). Cell type and time point are not known. The specimen was PBMCs or a T cell subset sorted from them (not recorded which). V and J are TRBV7-8 and TRBJ1-5; D possibly corresponds to TRBD1 (5 bases). The CDR3 nucleotides are TGTGCCAGCAGCTTAACTATGGGCGGCAGGGTGGATCAGCCCCAGCATTTT. Translated, it gives CASSLTMGGRVDQPQHF. Supplemented by reference TRBV7-8 and TRBJ1-5, the full variable domain reads GAGVSQSPRYKVAKRGQDVALRCDPISGHVSLFWYQQALGQGPEFLTYFQNEAQLDKSGLPSDRFFAERPEGSVSTLKIQRTQQEDSAVYLCASSLTMGGRVDQPQHFGDGTRLSIL.